The 10 T cell receptor beta chains presented below share a single source sample, sequenced in a study of blood T cell repertoires in COVID-19. Generated by immunoSEQ multiplex PCR, the TCRdb table keeps only in-frame clones and is missing some. The repertoire has fewer than 450,000 clones, 85% to 90% of them found once; the top ten carry more than 0.95%. Sequences were obtained from PBMCs or T cells enriched from blood (not recorded which). Receptors originate from a woman aged 18-29 years who had recovered from COVID-19.

The rearrangement joins TRBV28 to TRBJ1-2, with no clear D. CDR3 size: 12 residues. With 6 bases removed from V and 8 bases from J, the gap between germline ends came to 13 bases. From germline, CDR1 is MDHEN and CDR2 SYDVKM. The chain's CDR3 is CASSPAARGYTF. CDR3 DNA: TGTGCCAGCAGCCCTGCCGCGAGGGGCTACACCTTC.

The chain couples TRBV13 to TRBJ2-5, with a weak D call TRBD2 (6 bases). The CDR3 sequence is 15 residues long. CDR1 is PRHDT and CDR2 is FYEKMQ in the germline V gene (reference sequence). The V end was cut by 5 bases, the J end by 3 bases, with 16 bases between. The CDR3 here is CASSPLRGGKETQYF. The DNA of the CDR3 is TGTGCCAGCAGCCCTCTGAGGGGAGGAAAAGAGACCCAGTACTTC.

The sample holds one count of this clone. The V and J genes are TRBV19 and TRBJ1-2; D call uncertain. This CDR3 is built from 13 residues. Trimming stripped 0 bases from V and 8 bases from J, with 10 bases between. Germline V gene lookup returns CDR1 LNHDA and CDR2 SQIVND (reference sequence). Here the CDR3 DNA reads TGTGCCAGTAGTATAGATCGTCTATCGGGCTACACCTTC. As protein: CASSIDRLSGYTF.

A single count supports this clone. The V call is TRBV11-2, the J call TRBJ2-5; D is perhaps TRBD2 (5 bases). The CDR3 totals 16 residues. Trimming took off 1 base at V and 6 bases at J, with 18 bases between the two ends. CDR1 is SGHAT, CDR2 FQNNGV, per germline. For the CDR3, the DNA is TGTGCCAGCAGCTTAGCTCCCCAGCTAGCACATCAGACCCAGTACTTC. Encoded protein: CASSLAPQLAHQTQYF.

V and J are TRBV9 and TRBJ2-3; TRBD2 matches 12 bases. Germline assignment: CDR1 SGDLS and CDR2 YYNGEE. The CDR3 runs 16 residues. V gave up 0 bases and J gave up 5 bases; unmatched junction bases: 4. CDR3 nucleotides: TGTGCCAGCAGCGTAGCTAGCGGGGGGGCCAGAGATACGCAGTATTTT. This codes for CASSVASGGARDTQYF.

The chain uses TRBV2 and TRBJ1-2; 7 bases line up with TRBD1. The V segment lost 4 bases and the J segment 4 bases; nucleotides outside the gene matches: 0. The CDR3 totals 12 residues. Germline V lookup: CDR1 SNHLY, CDR2 FYNNEI. CDR3 amino acids: CASSGTGYGYTF. CDR3 sequence (DNA): TGTGCCAGCAGTGGGACAGGCTATGGCTACACCTTC.

The V call is TRBV9, the J call TRBJ2-7; 9 nucleotides line up with TRBD2. The V segment lost 4 bases and the J segment 7 bases; nucleotides outside the gene matches: 12. Per germline, CDR1 SGDLS and CDR2 YYNGEE. This CDR3 region has 15 residues. CDR3 in amino acids: CASSPYSGGALEQYF. CDR3 sequence (DNA): TGTGCCAGCAGCCCTTATAGCGGGGGTGCCCTTGAGCAGTACTTC.

The rearrangement uses TRBV19 and TRBJ1-3, with TRBD1 identical over 10 bases. This CDR3 is 14 amino acids long. The V gene end was trimmed by 6 bases and the J gene end by 7 bases; junction bases not matched to a gene: 6. Germline V gene lookup returns CDR1 LNHDA and CDR2 SQIVND (reference sequence). CDR3 DNA: TGTGCCAGTAGCCCCCGGGACAGGGGCAACACCATATATTTT. Its protein is CASSPRDRGNTIYF.

The chain combines TRBV30 with TRBJ1-1; the D gene is possibly TRBD1 (5 bases). Trimming took 0 bases from V and 3 from J, leaving 8 bases between them. The CDR3 runs 13 residues. CDR1 GTSNPN and CDR2 SVGIG come from the germline V gene (reference sequence). CDR3 DNA sequence: TGTGCCTGGAGTGTCGGCAGGGACACTGAAGCTTTCTTT. Translation gives CAWSVGRDTEAFF.

This sequence joins TRBV5-4 and TRBJ2-3; the D gene is possibly TRBD2 (5 bases). The V end was cut by 0 bases, the J end by 2 bases, with 10 bases between. Looked up from germline, CDR1 is SGHNT and CDR2 is YYREEE (reference sequence). The CDR3 is 15 residues long. CDR3 coding DNA: TGTGCCAGCAGCTTGGAGGCGGGCTTCACAGATACGCAGTATTTT. It is translated as CASSLEAGFTDTQYF.